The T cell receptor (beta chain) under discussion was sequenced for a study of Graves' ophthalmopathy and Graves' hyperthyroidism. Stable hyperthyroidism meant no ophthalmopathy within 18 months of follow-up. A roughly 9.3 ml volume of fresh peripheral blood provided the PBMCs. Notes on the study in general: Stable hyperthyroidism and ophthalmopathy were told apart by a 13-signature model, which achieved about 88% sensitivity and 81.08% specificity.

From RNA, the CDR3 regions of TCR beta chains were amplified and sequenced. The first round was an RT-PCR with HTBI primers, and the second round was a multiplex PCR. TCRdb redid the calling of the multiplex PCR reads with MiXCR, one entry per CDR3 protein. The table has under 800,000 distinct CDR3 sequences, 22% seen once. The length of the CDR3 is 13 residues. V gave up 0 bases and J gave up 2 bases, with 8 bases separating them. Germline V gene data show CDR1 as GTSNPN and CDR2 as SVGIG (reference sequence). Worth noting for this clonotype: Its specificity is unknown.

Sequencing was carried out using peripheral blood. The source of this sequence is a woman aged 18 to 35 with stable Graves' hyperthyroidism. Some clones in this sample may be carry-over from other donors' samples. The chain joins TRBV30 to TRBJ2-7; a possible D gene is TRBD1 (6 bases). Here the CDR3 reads CAWSVQGPYEQYF. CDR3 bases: TGTGCCTGGAGTGTACAGGGTCCCTACGAGCAGTACTTC.